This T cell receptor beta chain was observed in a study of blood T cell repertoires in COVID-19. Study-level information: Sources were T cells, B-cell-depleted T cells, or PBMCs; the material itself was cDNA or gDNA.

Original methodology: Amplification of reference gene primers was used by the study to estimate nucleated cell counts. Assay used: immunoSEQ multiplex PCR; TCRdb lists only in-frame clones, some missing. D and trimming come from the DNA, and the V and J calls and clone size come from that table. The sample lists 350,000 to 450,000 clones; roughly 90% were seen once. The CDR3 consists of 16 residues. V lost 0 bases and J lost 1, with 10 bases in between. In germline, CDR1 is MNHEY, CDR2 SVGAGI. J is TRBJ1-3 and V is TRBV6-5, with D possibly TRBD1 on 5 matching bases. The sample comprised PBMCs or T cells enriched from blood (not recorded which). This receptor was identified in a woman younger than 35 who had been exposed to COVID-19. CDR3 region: CASSYSGAGSGNTIYF. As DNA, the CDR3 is TGTGCCAGCAGTTACTCTGGGGCAGGGTCTGGAAACACCATATATTTT.